This T cell receptor (beta chain) derives from a study of blood T cell repertoires in COVID-19. About the research overall: The samples span acute and convalescent COVID-19 from the United States, Italy and Spain. The cDNA or gDNA used as material had been derived from T cells, B-cell-depleted T cells, or PBMCs.

This CDR3 contains 14 residues. Trimming stripped 6 bases from V and 4 bases from J, with 15 bases between. Germline CDR1 and CDR2: MNHEY and SVGAGI. Authors' processing steps: Amplification of reference gene primers was used by the study to estimate nucleated cell counts. Method: immunoSEQ multiplex PCR; TCRdb's copy keeps in-frame clones and lacks some. The DNA was the basis for D and trimming; V, J and clone size are from that table. Of about 140,000 clones listed, around 80% are singletons. The sequencing input was peripheral blood. The chain combines TRBV6-5 with TRBJ1-2; a possible D gene is TRBD1 (5 bases). The TCR sequence derives from an elderly woman with active or convalescent COVID-19. The CDR3 loop reads CASSINGGGYGYTF. In DNA form, the CDR3 reads TGTGCCAGCAGCATTAACGGGGGGGGCTATGGCTACACCTTC.